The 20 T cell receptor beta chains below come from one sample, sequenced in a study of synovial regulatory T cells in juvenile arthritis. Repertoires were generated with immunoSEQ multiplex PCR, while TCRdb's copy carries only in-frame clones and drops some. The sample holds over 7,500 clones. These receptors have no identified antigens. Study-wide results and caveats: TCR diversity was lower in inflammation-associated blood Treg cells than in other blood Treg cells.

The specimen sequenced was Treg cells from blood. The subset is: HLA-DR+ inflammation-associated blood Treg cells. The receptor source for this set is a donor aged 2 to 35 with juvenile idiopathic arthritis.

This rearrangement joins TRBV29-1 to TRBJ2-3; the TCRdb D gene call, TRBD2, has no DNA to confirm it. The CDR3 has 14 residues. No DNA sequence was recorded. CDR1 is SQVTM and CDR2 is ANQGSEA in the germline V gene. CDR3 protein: CSALRSGGQDTQYF.

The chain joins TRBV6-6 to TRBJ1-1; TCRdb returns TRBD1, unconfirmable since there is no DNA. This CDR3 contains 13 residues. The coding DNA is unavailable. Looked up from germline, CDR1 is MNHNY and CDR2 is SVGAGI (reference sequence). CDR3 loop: CASRPTGRTEAFF.

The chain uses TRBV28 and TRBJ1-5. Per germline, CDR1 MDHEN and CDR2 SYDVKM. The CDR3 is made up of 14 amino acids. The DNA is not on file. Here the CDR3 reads CASSFSGGDQPQHF. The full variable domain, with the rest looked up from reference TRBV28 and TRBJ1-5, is DVKVTQSSRYLVKRTGEKVFLECVQDMDHENMFWYRQDPGLGLRLIYFSYDVKMKEKGDIPEGYSVSREKKERFSLILESASTNQTSMYLCASSFSGGDQPQHFGDGTRLSIL.

CDR3 in amino acids: CASSSSGAYNEQFF. The chain links TRBV5-1 to TRBJ2-1. The germline V gene has CDR1 SGHRS and CDR2 YFSETQ. This CDR3 is 14 amino acids long. No DNA was logged.

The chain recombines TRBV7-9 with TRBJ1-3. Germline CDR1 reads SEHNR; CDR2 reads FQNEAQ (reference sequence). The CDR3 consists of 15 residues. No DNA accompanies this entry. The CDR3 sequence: CASSSSAGTGNTIYF.

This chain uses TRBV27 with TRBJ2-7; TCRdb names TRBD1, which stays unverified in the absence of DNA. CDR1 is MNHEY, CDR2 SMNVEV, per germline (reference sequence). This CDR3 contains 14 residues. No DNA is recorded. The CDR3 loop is CASSQAQTLYEQYF.

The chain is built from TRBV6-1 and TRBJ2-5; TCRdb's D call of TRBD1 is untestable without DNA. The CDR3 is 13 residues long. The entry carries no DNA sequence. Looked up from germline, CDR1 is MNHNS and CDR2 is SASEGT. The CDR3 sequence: CASSAQFQETQYF.

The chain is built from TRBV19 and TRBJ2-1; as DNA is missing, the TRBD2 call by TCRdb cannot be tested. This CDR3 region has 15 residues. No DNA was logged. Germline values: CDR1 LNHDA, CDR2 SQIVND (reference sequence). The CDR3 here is CASSMGSSGGGEQFF.

The CDR3 reads CASSTRGRTNTEAFF. This chain connects TRBV5-1 to TRBJ1-1; the D gene TCRdb calls, TRBD1, cannot be checked with no DNA. Germline lookup yields CDR1 SGHRS and CDR2 YFSETQ. This CDR3 region has 15 residues. DNA is not recorded here.

The CDR3 region is CAWTWGATDTQYF. The V call is TRBV30, the J call TRBJ2-3; as DNA is missing, the TRBD1 call by TCRdb cannot be tested. The CDR3 length is 13 residues. No coding sequence is recorded. Germline values: CDR1 GTSNPN, CDR2 SVGIG (reference sequence).

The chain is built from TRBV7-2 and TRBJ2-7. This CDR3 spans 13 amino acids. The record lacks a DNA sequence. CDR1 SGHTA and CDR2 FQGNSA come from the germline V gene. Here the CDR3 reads CASSPLSHHEQYF.

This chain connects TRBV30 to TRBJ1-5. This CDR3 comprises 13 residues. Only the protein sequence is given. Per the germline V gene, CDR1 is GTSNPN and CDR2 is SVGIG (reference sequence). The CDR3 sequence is CAWSPGGNQPQHF.

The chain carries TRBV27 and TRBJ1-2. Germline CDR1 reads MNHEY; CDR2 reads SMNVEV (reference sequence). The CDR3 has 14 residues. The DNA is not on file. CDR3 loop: CASSIGLANYGYTF.

The CDR3 spells CASSEGGQRGSQPQHF. The chain combines TRBV2 with TRBJ1-5. Germline V gene lookup returns CDR1 SNHLY and CDR2 FYNNEI. The CDR3 has 16 residues. The DNA is unrecorded.

This chain's CDR3 is CASSPTGEHFTDTQYF. V is TRBV4-3 and J is TRBJ2-3; TCRdb's D call, TRBD1, is unchecked because there is no DNA. The V gene's germline CDR1 is LGHNA and CDR2 YSLEER. The CDR3 runs to 16 residues. No nucleotide data were recorded.

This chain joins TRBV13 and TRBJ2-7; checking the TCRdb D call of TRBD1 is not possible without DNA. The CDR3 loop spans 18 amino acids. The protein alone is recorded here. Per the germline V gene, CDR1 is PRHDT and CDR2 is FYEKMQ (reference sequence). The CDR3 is CASSRTNDRALGYYEQYF.

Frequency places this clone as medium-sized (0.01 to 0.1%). The CDR3: CASSLGGANVLTF. V and J are TRBV4-1 and TRBJ2-6; TCRdb's assignment of TRBD2 cannot be checked, as there is no DNA. Germline-derived CDR1 and CDR2 are MGHRA and YSYEKL. CDR3 size: 13 residues. Only the protein is available.

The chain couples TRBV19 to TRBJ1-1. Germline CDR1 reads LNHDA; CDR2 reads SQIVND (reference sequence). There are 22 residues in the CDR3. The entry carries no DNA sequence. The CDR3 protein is CASSIDWYERGWEGVYGPEAFF.

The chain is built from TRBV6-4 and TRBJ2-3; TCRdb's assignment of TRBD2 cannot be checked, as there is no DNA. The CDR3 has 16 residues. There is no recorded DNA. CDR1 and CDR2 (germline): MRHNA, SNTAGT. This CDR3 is CASSDSTSGGRNTQYF.

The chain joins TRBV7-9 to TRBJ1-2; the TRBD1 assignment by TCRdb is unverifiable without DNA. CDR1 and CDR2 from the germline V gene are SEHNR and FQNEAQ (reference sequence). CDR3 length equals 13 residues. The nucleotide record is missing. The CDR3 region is CASSGTANYGYTF.